These 22 T cell receptor beta chains were all obtained from the same sample, sequenced in a study of cytomegalovirus exposure and HLA in healthy donors. Vbeta (60) and Jbeta (13) primers were used in the PCR. The assay was immunoSEQ multiplex PCR, and TCRdb's table has in-frame clones only and misses some. Of under 200,000 clones in the sample, around four fifths were seen once. Sequencing was carried out using PBMCs. Receptors originate from a man aged 25 to 45 in good health and CMV-seronegative.

V and J are TRBV29-1 and TRBJ1-5; 8 bases are shared with TRBD1. Germline V lookup: CDR1 SQVTM, CDR2 ANQGSEA. J gave up 2 bases and V 7 bases, and 7 bases lay outside the gene matches. The CDR3 is 14 residues long. The CDR3 loop reads CSASGGAGNQPQHF. CDR3 DNA sequence: TGCAGCGCCTCAGGGGGCGCAGGCAATCAGCCCCAGCATTTT.

The chain has TRBV7-9 and TRBJ1-5, with a tentative D call TRBD1 (5 bases). Between the trimmed V and J ends, which lost 2 bases and 2 bases, there was a span of 10 bases. CDR1 SEHNR and CDR2 FQNEAQ come from the germline V gene (reference sequence). This CDR3 spans 15 amino acids. In nucleotides, the CDR3 is TGTGCCAGCAGCTTAAATTCGGGGGGCAATCAGCCCCAGCATTTT. Translation: CASSLNSGGNQPQHF.

The chain combines TRBV5-1 with TRBJ1-1, with D unresolved. The V end was cut by 0 bases, the J end by 0 bases, with 9 bases between. This CDR3 comprises 15 residues. CDR1 SGHRS and CDR2 YFSETQ come from the germline V gene. CDR3 loop: CASSLGGTLNTEAFF. In nucleotides, the CDR3 is TGCGCCAGCAGCTTGGGTGGCACCTTGAACACTGAAGCTTTCTTT.

V and J are TRBV27 and TRBJ1-5, with a tentative D call TRBD1 (5 bases). V lost 6 bases and J lost 3, with 12 bases in between. CDR1 and CDR2 from the germline V gene are MNHEY and SMNVEV (reference sequence). The CDR3 has 14 amino acids. The CDR3 is CASSPRDYNQPQHF. CDR3 in DNA: TGTGCCAGCAGCCCCAGGGACTACAATCAGCCCCAGCATTTT.

The rearrangement uses TRBV19 and TRBJ1-3, with 8 bases identical to TRBD1. The CDR3 loop spans 15 amino acids. Germline V gene data show CDR1 as LNHDA and CDR2 as SQIVND (reference sequence). V shed 5 bases and J 3 bases; nucleotides not matched to a gene: 6. The chain's CDR3 is CASSLAGGSGNTIYF. The CDR3 nucleotides are TGTGCCAGTAGTCTAGCAGGGGGCAGTGGAAACACCATATATTTT.

V is TRBV7-2 and J is TRBJ2-7; D might be TRBD2 (6 bases). Germline V CDR1 and CDR2: SGHTA, FQGNSA. The CDR3 is made up of 13 amino acids. Trimming removed 1 base from V and 3 bases from J, with 7 bases in between. The CDR3 region has the DNA TGTGCCAGCAGCTTAGGACTAGGCTACGAGCAGTACTTC. Amino acids: CASSLGLGYEQYF.

The V and J genes are TRBV7-2 and TRBJ1-5, with TRBD1 as a possible D gene (6 bases). V lost 6 bases and J 2 bases, leaving 14 bases between the germline ends. Germline V lookup: CDR1 SGHTA, CDR2 FQGNSA. This CDR3 region has 15 residues. The CDR3 coding sequence is TGTGCCAGCAGTTGGGGGGGCAGGGGCAATCAGCCCCAGCATTTT. It codes for CASSWGGRGNQPQHF.

V and J are TRBV6-6 and TRBJ1-4, with 10 bases that match TRBD1. Germline trimming cut 5 bases from V and 6 bases from J; bases unmatched to any gene: 3. CDR3 length equals 14 residues. Germline values: CDR1 MNHNY, CDR2 SVGAGI (reference sequence). The CDR3 protein is CASSKDRGHEKLFF. The CDR3 DNA reads TGTGCCAGCAGTAAAGACAGGGGGCATGAAAAACTGTTTTTT.

In this sample, this clone turned up a few times. Other DNA sequences of this sample code for an identical CDR3. The chain recombines TRBV18 with TRBJ1-5; a possible D gene is TRBD1 (6 bases). There are 13 residues in the CDR3. With 2 bases removed from V and 4 bases from J, the gap between germline ends came to 6 bases. Germline V gives CDR1 KGHSH, CDR2 LQKENI. In DNA form, the CDR3 reads TGTGCCAGCTCACCAGACAGGAATCAGCCCCAGCATTTT. Its protein is CASSPDRNQPQHF.

The V gene is TRBV11-3, the J gene TRBJ2-5, with 7 bases that match TRBD2. The junction had 3 bases not matched to a gene; V was cut back by 0 bases and J by 2 bases. This CDR3 contains 15 residues. In germline, CDR1 is SGHNT, CDR2 YENEEA. Written as DNA, the CDR3 is TGTGCCAGCAGCTTAGATACTAGCGAACAAGAGACCCAGTACTTC. Amino acid sequence: CASSLDTSEQETQYF.

This clone appeared a few times. The chain is built from TRBV19 and TRBJ1-5; 7 nucleotides line up with TRBD1. V lost 6 bases and J lost 7; bases outside the gene matches: 12. Germline assignment: CDR1 LNHDA and CDR2 SQIVND (reference sequence). This CDR3 has 15 amino acids. The CDR3 DNA is TGTGCCAGTAGGTCGACAGGGAGTGTCACGCAGCCCCAGCATTTT. This translates into CASRSTGSVTQPQHF.

This clone occurred once. The genes are TRBV6-6 and TRBJ2-1, with 12 bases lining up with TRBD2. This CDR3 region has 15 residues. Germline V gene sequence: CDR1 MNHNY, CDR2 SVGAGI (reference sequence). V shed 5 bases and J 6 bases; nucleotides not matched to a gene: 5. The CDR3 DNA reads as TGTGCCAGCAGTGACGGACTAGCGGGGATCAATGAGCAGTTCTTC. Residues: CASSDGLAGINEQFF.

This sequence joins TRBV5-1 and TRBJ2-7; no reliable D call. V lost 0 bases and J lost 4, with 8 bases in between. Germline assignment: CDR1 SGHRS and CDR2 YFSETQ. The CDR3 sequence is 13 residues long. CDR3 loop: CASSLAQHYEQYF. In nucleotides, the CDR3 is TGCGCCAGCAGCTTGGCACAGCATTACGAGCAGTACTTC.

The chain uses TRBV5-1 and TRBJ1-1, with 7 bases that match TRBD1. Germline CDR1 SGHRS, CDR2 YFSETQ. The trim removed 9 bases at V and 5 bases at J, leaving 13 bases unmatched. This CDR3 contains 14 residues. The CDR3 region has the DNA TGCGCCACTCGATACTGGACAGGAGGGACTGAAGCTTTCTTT. It encodes CATRYWTGGTEAFF.

V gene TRBV10-3 combines with J gene TRBJ2-7, with a possible D match to TRBD2 (5 bases). Germline-derived CDR1 and CDR2 are ENHRY and SYGVKD. V lost 6 bases to trimming and J lost 4 bases, with 16 bases between them. CDR3 length equals 14 residues. The CDR3 protein is CAISVRGSDYEQYF. In DNA form, the CDR3 reads TGTGCCATCAGCGTTCGGGGTAGTGATTACGAGCAGTACTTC.

The gene calls are TRBV18 and TRBJ1-5; D gene unclear. V dropped 2 bases and J dropped 5 bases, with 13 bases sitting between them. CDR3 length: 15 amino acids. In germline, CDR1 is KGHSH, CDR2 LQKENI. The CDR3 spells CASSPKRVEDQPQHF. In DNA, the CDR3 is TGTGCCAGCTCACCAAAGAGGGTTGAAGATCAGCCCCAGCATTTT.

The V gene is TRBV5-4, the J gene TRBJ2-7; D gene uncertain. The germline V gene has CDR1 SGHNT and CDR2 YYREEE (reference sequence). V lost 3 bases, J lost 6 bases, and 7 bases lay in between. The CDR3 has 11 amino acids. In DNA, the CDR3 is TGTGCCAGCAGCTCCTCGGGCGAGCAGTACTTC. Translation: CASSSSGEQYF.

With regard to this clone: A read error may be the cause here, since a much bigger clone is one base away. CDR3 residues: CASSFQGNTEAFF. CDR3 coding DNA: TGTGCCAGCAGCTTTCAGGGGAACACTGAAGCTTTCTTT. The chain has TRBV13 and TRBJ1-1; tentative D call: TRBD1 (5 bases). CDR1 is PRHDT, CDR2 FYEKMQ, per germline (reference sequence). V gave up 3 bases and J gave up 1 base, with 6 bases separating them. This CDR3 spans 13 amino acids.

This clone was seen once. This chain links TRBV7-9 with TRBJ2-7; D is unclear. CDR1 and CDR2 (germline): SEHNR, FQNEAQ (reference sequence). CDR3 length equals 15 residues. V was cut by 2 bases and J by 2 bases, with 13 bases left in between. In nucleotides, the CDR3 is TGTGCCAGCAGCTTAATAGGAGAGTTAACCTACGAGCAGTACTTC. Its translation: CASSLIGELTYEQYF.

This clone was found once. CDR3 protein: CAWSVLGPREGKLFF. In DNA, the CDR3 is TGTGCCTGGAGTGTATTGGGCCCCCGGGAGGGAAAACTGTTTTTT. The rearrangement joins TRBV30 to TRBJ1-4; no firm D call. The germline V gene has CDR1 GTSNPN and CDR2 SVGIG (reference sequence). V lost 0 bases and J 10 bases, leaving 18 bases between the germline ends. This CDR3 spans 15 amino acids.

This clone was found once. The V call is TRBV7-3, the J call TRBJ2-5; D uncertain. The DNA end lines up better with TRBJ2-7; the J call may be wrong. The CDR3 has 14 residues. Germline CDR1 and CDR2: SGHTA and FQGTGA. CDR3 sequence: CASSLYGGWGEQYF. The CDR3 DNA sequence: TGTGCCAGCAGCTTATATGGTGGGTGGGGCGAGCAGTACTTC.

This clone appeared a few times. The gene calls are TRBV5-4 and TRBJ2-7, with 7 bases aligning to TRBD2. The CDR3 has 14 residues. Germline V gene sequence: CDR1 SGHNT, CDR2 YYREEE (reference sequence). After removal of 7 bases from V and 2 bases from J, the junction contained 9 bases not matched to a gene. DNA of the CDR3: TGTGCCAGCGGACCGGCGGGGGATCCCTACGAGCAGTACTTC. Residues: CASGPAGDPYEQYF.